The 13 T cell receptor beta chains below come from one sample, sequenced in a study of CD8 T cells in Susac syndrome. RNA, at about 0.45 to 1 ug, was reverse transcribed with random hexamers. TCRdb reprocessed the immunoSEQ multiplex PCR reads with MiXCR, giving one entry per CDR3 protein. Of approximately 110,000 distinct CDR3 sequences listed, roughly 97% are singletons. The sample taken for sequencing was CD4+ T cells from PBMCs. The receptors here all came from a human donor in good health.

This chain links TRBV6-2 or TRBV6-3 with TRBJ2-6; TRBD1 matches 7 bases. The germline CDR1 and CDR2 sequences are MNHEY and SVGEGT. The CDR3 covers 15 residues. Germline trimming cut 4 bases from V and 2 bases from J; bases unmatched to any gene: 2. CDR3 coding DNA: TGTGCCAGCAGTTTCGACAGGGCTGGGGCCAACGTCCTGACTTTC. Residues: CASSFDRAGANVLTF.

The chain uses TRBV5-1 and TRBJ2-7; TRBD2 is a possible D gene (7 bases). This CDR3 comprises 15 residues. V was shortened by 5 bases and J by 0 bases, with 15 bases between the two germline ends. Germline V gives CDR1 SGHRS, CDR2 YFSETQ. CDR3 loop: CASSERGAPSYEQYF. The CDR3 DNA reads as TGCGCCAGCAGTGAACGGGGGGCCCCCTCCTACGAGCAGTACTTC. Together with reference TRBV5-1 and TRBJ2-7, the CDR3 gives the full variable domain: KAGVTQTPRYLIKTRGQQVTLSCSPISGHRSVSWYQQTPGQGLQFLFEYFSETQRNKGNFPGRFSGRQFSNSRSEMNVSTLELGDSALYLCASSERGAPSYEQYFGPGTRLTVT.

The V call is TRBV2, the J call TRBJ2-7; D might be TRBD2 (6 bases). The CDR3 length is 14 residues. V was clipped by 7 bases and J by 2 bases, with 15 bases between them. Germline loops: CDR1 SNHLY, CDR2 FYNNEI. The CDR3: CASIIGGAAYEQYF. Written as DNA, the CDR3 is TGTGCCAGCATTATAGGCGGGGCAGCCTACGAGCAGTACTTC.

This chain joins TRBV5-1 and TRBJ1-6; TRBD1 is a possible D gene (6 bases). V was cut by 5 bases and J by 5 bases, with 14 bases left in between. This CDR3 spans 15 amino acids. Germline V CDR1 and CDR2: SGHRS, YFSETQ. CDR3 loop: CASSRNRENNSPLHF. The CDR3 region has the DNA TGCGCCAGCAGTCGAAACAGGGAAAATAATTCACCCCTCCACTTT. Looking up the rest from reference TRBV5-1 and TRBJ1-6 gives the full variable domain: KAGVTQTPRYLIKTRGQQVTLSCSPISGHRSVSWYQQTPGQGLQFLFEYFSETQRNKGNFPGRFSGRQFSNSRSEMNVSTLELGDSALYLCASSRNRENNSPLHFGNGTRLTVT.

Only one count was recorded for this clonotype. The genes are TRBV4-1 and TRBJ2-2; D is unresolved. Germline lookup yields CDR1 MGHRA and CDR2 YSYEKL. V was pared by 1 base and J by 4 bases, with 13 bases between. The CDR3 contains 16 residues. The DNA of the CDR3 is TGCGCCAGCAGCCAAGGGGCGATGCGAGCCACCGGGGAGCTGTTTTTT. Translated, it gives CASSQGAMRATGELFF.

Here the CDR3 reads CSAIGGGNQPQHF. For the CDR3, the DNA is TGCAGCGCCATAGGGGGGGGCAATCAGCCCCAGCATTTT. The J gene is TRBJ1-5, the V gene TRBV29-1; maybe TRBD1 (6 bases). The CDR3 runs 13 residues. Germline V lookup: CDR1 SQVTM, CDR2 ANQGSEA. Deletions cut 7 bases from V and 2 bases from J, with 12 bases between. The full variable domain, completed using reference TRBV29-1 and TRBJ1-5, is SAVISQKPSRDICQRGTSLTIQCQVDSQVTMMFWYRQQPGQSLTLIATANQGSEATYESGFVIDKFPISRPNLTFSTLTVSNMSPEDSSIYLCSAIGGGNQPQHFGDGTRLSIL.

V gene TRBV4-2 combines with J gene TRBJ2-1, with 9 bases that match TRBD2. Germline loops: CDR1 LGHNA, CDR2 YNFKEQ. With V trimmed by 0 bases and J by 1 base, 4 bases remained unmatched. This CDR3 is built from 17 residues. The CDR3: CASSQDSAGGSYNEQFF. CDR3 bases: TGTGCCAGCAGCCAAGATTCAGCGGGGGGTTCCTACAATGAGCAGTTCTTC.

V gene TRBV15 combines with J gene TRBJ2-4; 8 bases are a match to TRBD1. Germline V lookup: CDR1 LNHNV, CDR2 YYDKDF (reference sequence). Germline trimming cut 2 bases from V and 6 bases from J; bases unmatched to any gene: 6. This CDR3 spans 15 amino acids. CDR3 DNA: TGTGCCACCAGCAGATTCGGGACAGGTCTAAACATTCAGTACTTC. Encoded protein: CATSRFGTGLNIQYF.

V usage is TRBV29-1 and J usage is TRBJ2-7; D gene ambiguous. V lost 7 bases and J lost 3, with 10 bases in between. The CDR3 length is 11 residues. Germline assignment: CDR1 SQVTM and CDR2 ANQGSEA. The CDR3: CSAIYNYEQYF. Written as DNA, the CDR3 is TGCAGCGCCATCTACAACTACGAGCAGTACTTC.

The chain links TRBV20-1 to TRBJ2-7; 11 nucleotides line up with TRBD1. The CDR3 is 19 residues long. V gave up 4 bases and J gave up 5 bases; unmatched junction bases: 22. Germline CDR1 and CDR2: DFQATT and SNEGSKA (reference sequence). CDR3 coding DNA: TGCAGTGCTATTACCCGGGACAGGGGGTTAGCGGGACGGGGGCACGAGCAGTACTTC. This translates into CSAITRDRGLAGRGHEQYF.

The rearrangement uses TRBV5-6 and TRBJ1-1; the match to TRBD1 covers 7 bases. The trim removed 0 bases at V and 4 bases at J, leaving 12 bases unmatched. The CDR3 is 17 amino acids. CDR1 is SGHDT, CDR2 YYEEEE, per germline. The CDR3 here is CASSLVALRGLFTEAFF. In DNA form, the CDR3 reads TGTGCCAGCAGCTTGGTAGCGTTAAGGGGGCTTTTCACTGAAGCTTTCTTT.

The chain combines TRBV5-1 with TRBJ2-3; 8 bases align to TRBD1. J gave up 0 bases and V 7 bases, and 7 bases lay outside the gene matches. The CDR3 totals 15 residues. Per the germline V gene, CDR1 is SGHRS and CDR2 is YFSETQ. CDR3 in DNA: TGCGCCAGCCGAACAGGGGGGACTAGCACAGATACGCAGTATTTT. Translated: CASRTGGTSTDTQYF.

The rearrangement links TRBV28 to TRBJ1-2; D is uncertain. CDR3 length: 13 residues. V lost 11 bases and J 8 bases, leaving 21 bases between the germline ends. Germline V lookup: CDR1 MDHEN, CDR2 SYDVKM. CDR3 DNA sequence: TGTGCCCTCGGCGAGGGAACCTCTTGGGGCTACACCTTC. This codes for CALGEGTSWGYTF.